Shown below are 20 T cell receptor beta chains from a single sample sequenced in a study of blood T cell repertoires in COVID-19. The method was immunoSEQ multiplex PCR; TCRdb's version includes in-frame clones alone and lacks a portion of them. This sample has 350,000 to 450,000 clones; around 89% occur once, and the top ten carry about 1.2%. Sequenced: peripheral blood. The receptors shown here come from a man between 40 and 49 years old with acute or convalescent COVID-19.

This clone was seen a single time. This chain uses TRBV5-8 with TRBJ2-3; TRBD2 is a possible D gene (6 bases). The CDR3 totals 14 residues. Germline loops: CDR1 SGHTS, CDR2 YDEGEE. V was cut by 4 bases and J by 2 bases, with 11 bases left in between. The CDR3 region is CASSGVAVTDTQYF. The CDR3 nucleotides are TGTGCCAGCAGCGGGGTAGCGGTCACAGATACGCAGTATTTT.

The chain carries TRBV7-3 and TRBJ2-7, with 15 positions matching TRBD2. Germline V gene sequence: CDR1 SGHTA, CDR2 FQGTGA. CDR3 length: 15 residues. The ends lost 5 bases at V and 4 bases at J; junction bases unmatched: 3. The CDR3 loop is CASSKGTSGGYEQYF. CDR3 coding DNA: TGTGCCAGCAGCAAAGGGACTAGCGGGGGGTACGAGCAGTACTTC.

This chain joins TRBV7-9 and TRBJ2-7; no reliable D call. In germline, CDR1 is SEHNR, CDR2 FQNEAQ (reference sequence). V was pared by 5 bases and J by 0 bases, with 11 bases between. This CDR3 is 14 amino acids long. CDR3 amino acids: CASSPRLSSYEQYF. Written as DNA, the CDR3 is TGTGCCAGCAGCCCCCGACTTAGCTCCTACGAGCAGTACTTC.

This chain joins TRBV11-2 and TRBJ1-3, with unresolved D. There are 12 residues in the CDR3. Per germline, CDR1 SGHAT and CDR2 FQNNGV. Trimming took 5 bases from V and 8 from J, leaving 10 bases between them. CDR3 nucleotides: TGTGCCAGCAGCAGAATGGGAGACACCATATATTTT. Translation: CASSRMGDTIYF.

The chain uses TRBV7-2 and TRBJ2-7; 7 nucleotides agree with TRBD1. Germline V CDR1 and CDR2: SGHTA, FQGNSA. CDR3 length: 18 amino acids. V lost 0 bases, J lost 4 bases, and 15 bases stayed unmatched. This CDR3 reads CASSLAALGPGQLYEQYF. CDR3 DNA: TGTGCCAGCAGCTTAGCGGCTTTAGGCCCGGGACAGCTATACGAGCAGTACTTC.

The rearrangement links TRBV11-2 to TRBJ1-3, with 8 bases that match TRBD1. Losses at the gene ends were 5 bases for V and 2 bases for J; bases not matched to a gene: 5. This CDR3 region has 15 residues. Germline CDR1 is SGHAT and CDR2 is FQNNGV. CDR3 sequence reads: CASSTSTGAGNTIYF. The CDR3 nucleotides are TGTGCCAGCAGCACATCGACAGGGGCTGGAAACACCATATATTTT. Drawing the rest from reference TRBV11-2 and TRBJ1-3, the complete variable domain is EAGVAQSPRYKIIEKRQSVAFWCNPISGHATLYWYQQILGQGPKLLIQFQNNGVVDDSQLPKDRFSAERLKGVDSTLKIQPAKLEDSAVYLCASSTSTGAGNTIYFGEGSWLTVV.

Here the CDR3 reads CASSSARLRDTQYF. The CDR3 DNA reads TGCGCCAGCAGCTCCGCCAGGCTGCGTGATACGCAGTATTTT. This rearrangement joins TRBV5-1 to TRBJ2-3; D is unclear. The CDR3 is made up of 14 amino acids. Germline V gives CDR1 SGHRS, CDR2 YFSETQ. V was shortened by 3 bases and J by 6 bases, with 14 bases between the two germline ends.

The chain combines TRBV7-2 with TRBJ1-2; D not resolved. Deletions cut 1 base from V and 4 bases from J, with 13 bases between. Germline V gene sequence: CDR1 SGHTA, CDR2 FQGNSA. The CDR3 runs to 15 residues. DNA for the CDR3: TGTGCCAGCAGCTTAGAGTCAAGCTACCCCTATGGCTACACCTTC. Translation gives CASSLESSYPYGYTF.

The J gene is TRBJ1-4, the V gene TRBV4-3; 10 nucleotides agree with TRBD1. Trimming took 1 base from V and 4 from J; bases not matched to a gene: 6. CDR3 length: 17 amino acids. Germline CDR1 and CDR2: LGHNA and YSLEER. In nucleotides, the CDR3 is TGCGCCAGCAGCCAAGGCCGGGACAGGGGTGGTAATGAAAAACTGTTTTTT. As protein: CASSQGRDRGGNEKLFF.

The V gene is TRBV11-2, the J gene TRBJ2-5; 8 bases match TRBD1. In germline, CDR1 is SGHAT, CDR2 FQNNGV. The length of the CDR3 is 16 residues. The junction had 9 bases not matched to a gene; V was cut back by 5 bases and J by 1 base. This chain's CDR3 is CASSPPRTGPQETQYF. The CDR3 DNA sequence: TGTGCCAGCAGCCCGCCCCGGACAGGGCCCCAAGAGACCCAGTACTTC.

The chain joins TRBV10-3 to TRBJ2-3; no definite D call. Trimming stripped 6 bases from V and 6 bases from J, with 7 bases between. This CDR3 is built from 11 residues. The germline CDR1 and CDR2 sequences are ENHRY and SYGVKD. Here the CDR3 reads CAIRAWDTQYF. The CDR3 coding sequence is TGTGCCATCAGGGCTTGGGATACGCAGTATTTT.

This chain links TRBV27 with TRBJ1-2, with D uncertain. Germline values: CDR1 MNHEY, CDR2 SMNVEV (reference sequence). Trimming took off 6 bases at V and 2 bases at J, with 7 bases between the two ends. The CDR3 sequence is 12 residues long. Written as DNA, the CDR3 is TGTGCCAGCAGACAGACCAACTATGGCTACACCTTC. Translated, it gives CASRQTNYGYTF.

This chain uses TRBV10-1 with TRBJ2-1; TRBD2 might be the D (5 bases). V lost 0 bases and J lost 3, with 6 bases in between. Looked up from germline, CDR1 is WNHNN and CDR2 is SYGVQD (reference sequence). The CDR3 loop spans 14 amino acids. The CDR3 here is CASSESGSYNEQFF. CDR3 nucleotides: TGCGCCAGCAGTGAGTCTGGGAGCTACAATGAGCAGTTCTTC.

The V call is TRBV4-1, the J call TRBJ1-5; D is unclear. The CDR3 runs to 14 residues. V gave up 0 bases and J gave up 0 bases, with 3 bases separating them. Germline CDR1 reads MGHRA; CDR2 reads YSYEKL. The DNA of the CDR3 is TGCGCCAGCAGCCAAGATAATAGCAATCAGCCCCAGCATTTT. Translating it yields CASSQDNSNQPQHF.

The rearrangement links TRBV10-3 to TRBJ2-2; 7 bases fit TRBD1. Germline values: CDR1 ENHRY, CDR2 SYGVKD. Germline trimming cut 4 bases from V and 2 bases from J; bases unmatched to any gene: 7. There are 16 residues in the CDR3. DNA of the CDR3: TGTGCCATCAGTGTGGCAGGGGGTGGTAACACCGGGGAGCTGTTTTTT. Translating it yields CAISVAGGGNTGELFF.

V gene TRBV5-4 combines with J gene TRBJ2-1; 8 nucleotides match TRBD2. This CDR3 has 15 residues. Trimming removed 0 bases from V and 7 bases from J; junction bases left unmatched: 6. From germline, CDR1 is SGHNT and CDR2 YYREEE (reference sequence). The CDR3 reads CASSLDLAGVNEQFF. For the CDR3, the DNA is TGTGCCAGCAGCTTGGACCTAGCGGGTGTAAATGAGCAGTTCTTC.

This clone was observed a handful of times. The chain links TRBV3-1 (or the pseudogene TRBV3-2) to TRBJ2-7; 7 bases are a match to TRBD2. The CDR3 is 15 amino acids. The germline CDR1 and CDR2 sequences are LGHDT and YNNKEL (reference sequence). The V and J ends lost 1 base and 3 bases, in that order; junction bases with no gene match: 6. The CDR3 DNA reads TGTGCCAGCAGCCAAGGGGCAGCGGGATTCTACGAGCAGTACTTC. Its translation is CASSQGAAGFYEQYF.

The chain carries TRBV7-9 and TRBJ2-5; D possibly corresponds to TRBD1 (7 bases). Per germline, CDR1 SEHNR and CDR2 FQNEAQ (reference sequence). The CDR3 covers 14 residues. Trimming left V 5 bases short and J 5 bases short, with 15 bases between. CDR3 coding DNA: TGTGCCAGCAGCCCCAGGGGGGATGGTGAGACCCAGTACTTC. Translated, it gives CASSPRGDGETQYF.

The chain links TRBV4-3 to TRBJ1-6; 8 bases match TRBD1. Germline CDR1 and CDR2: LGHNA and YSLEER. Trimming cost V 0 bases and J 12 bases; bases outside gene matches: 16. The CDR3 spans 18 residues. The CDR3 coding sequence is TGCGCCAGCAGCCAAGACTTTGGACAGGGTTCGTCTTGGGGACCCCTCCACTTT. Translation gives CASSQDFGQGSSWGPLHF.

This chain uses TRBV29-1 with TRBJ2-1; tentative D call: TRBD1 (5 bases). The CDR3 totals 15 residues. Looked up from germline, CDR1 is SQVTM and CDR2 is ANQGSEA. The V end lost 7 bases, the J end lost 0 bases, and 16 bases lay between the germline ends. The CDR3: CSALTRALSYNEQFF. In DNA form, the CDR3 reads TGCAGCGCGTTGACCAGGGCGCTCTCCTACAATGAGCAGTTCTTC.